This T cell receptor (beta chain) was retrieved from a study of T cell changes during pregnancy in multiple sclerosis. Data came from immunoSEQ multiplex PCR; TCRdb stores just in-frame clones and leaves some out. The sample lists 30,000 to 40,000 clones, 91% occurring once. The CDR3 runs to 12 residues. V lost 5 bases to trimming and J lost 12 bases; unmatched junction nucleotides: 2. Looked up from germline, CDR1 is MNHEY and CDR2 is SVGAGI. This TCR derives from a female donor with multiple sclerosis, enrolled in a pregnancy study. This specimen consisted of CD8+ T cells from peripheral blood mononuclear cells, obtained in the second trimester of pregnancy. V gene TRBV6-5 combines with J gene TRBJ1-4; TRBD1 matches 11 bases. The CDR3 region is CASSGTGGELFF. CDR3 bases: TGTGCCAGCAGTGGGACAGGGGGTGAACTGTTTTTT.